This is a list of T cell receptor beta chains from one sample in a study of identical twins. TCRdb fed the 5' RACE reads into MiXCR, producing one record per CDR3 protein. This table has 700,000 or so distinct CDR3 sequences, 8% to 9% appearing once. These data were also reused for a study on yellow fever vaccine responses in identical twins.

The source material was PBMCs. Source of these receptors: a woman younger than 30 in good health. Both conserved end residues are part of each CDR3. The D gene is left open where the match is weak. Size tells how often a clone was seen (once, few, many) or the class of an expanded clone, and some rows leave it out.

TRBD2 | few | TRBJ2-3 | TRBV7-6 | TGTGCCAGCAGCTCTGGGACTAGCGGGGGGTCTTTTCCCATACAACGCACAGATACGCAGTATTTT | CASSSGTSGGSFPIQRTDTQYF
TRBD1 | many | TRBJ2-1 | TRBV12-3/TRBV12-4 | TGTGCCAGCAGTTTAGCGCATACTCCGACAGGGAAGAATGAGCAGTTCTTC | CASSLAHTPTGKNEQFF
. | many | TRBJ2-1 | TRBV25-1 | TGTGCCAGCAGTTTCGGAACTGAGCAGTTCTTC | CASSFGTEQFF
TRBD1 | many | TRBJ1-1 | TRBV20-1 | TGCAGTGCTAGAGACCCGGGGACAGGGAAAAACACTGAAGCTTTCTTT | CSARDPGTGKNTEAFF
TRBD2 | many | TRBJ2-1 | TRBV10-3 | TGTGCCATCAGCAGTGGTCTAGCGGGAGGAGGTACCGATGAGCAGTTCTTC | CAISSGLAGGGTDEQFF
TRBD1 | . | TRBJ2-3 | TRBV9 | TGTGCCAGCAGCGTAGGTCCAGGGGGCGCGACAGATACGCAGTATTTT | CASSVGPGGATDTQYF
TRBD2 | few | TRBJ2-3 | TRBV11-1 | TGTGCCAGCAGCCGGGGACTAGCCCCAGATACGCAGTATTTT | CASSRGLAPDTQYF
TRBD2 | few | TRBJ2-5 | TRBV20-1 | TGCAGTGCTAGAGATTACCGACTAGCGGTACAAGAGACCCAGTACTTC | CSARDYRLAVQETQYF
. | few | TRBJ2-7 | TRBV4-3 | TGCGCCAGCAGCCAAGATCCCCGAGCGGGTCCCTACGAGCAGTACTTC | CASSQDPRAGPYEQYF
TRBD1 | many | TRBJ2-7 | TRBV10-2 | TGCGCCAGCAGTGTACAGGGGGCCTCCTACGAGCAGTACTTC | CASSVQGASYEQYF
. | few | TRBJ2-3 | TRBV10-3 | TGTGCCATCAGTGATCGGATGAGGGGCACAGATACGCAGTATTTT | CAISDRMRGTDTQYF
TRBD1 | . | TRBJ2-1 | TRBV7-2 | TGTGCCAGCAGCTTAGCGCTAACGGGCAGGGGGTACAATGAGCAGTTCTTC | CASSLALTGRGYNEQFF
TRBD1 | many | TRBJ2-1 | TRBV6-2/TRBV6-3 | TGTGCCAGCAGTTACTGGGGACAGGGGGCGCCCGGGAATGAGCAGTTCTTC | CASSYWGQGAPGNEQFF
TRBD1 | few | TRBJ2-7 | TRBV5-1 | TGCGCCAGCAGCCAGGTGGGACAGGAGACCTACGAGCAGTACTTC | CASSQVGQETYEQYF
TRBD2 | few | TRBJ2-2 | TRBV7-3 | TGTGCCAGCAGCCTTCGCCCAAGGACTAGAACAGCTATCGGGACCGGGGAGCTGTTTTTT | CASSLRPRTRTAIGTGELFF
TRBD2 | . | TRBJ2-7 | TRBV20-1 | TGCAGTGCTAAGACTAGCGGGAGGGGAACCGTGCAGTACTTC | CSAKTSGRGTVQYF
. | . | TRBJ2-1 | TRBV12-3/TRBV12-4 | TGTGCCAGCAGTTTAGGTCCAGCCCCATCCCCCCGAACCTCCTACAATGAGCAGTTCTTC | CASSLGPAPSPRTSYNEQFF
. | . | TRBJ2-5 | TRBV5-1 | TGCGCCAGCAGCTTACGACTGGGACAAGAGACCCAGTACTTC | CASSLRLGQETQYF
TRBD1 | . | TRBJ2-1 | TRBV7-7 | TGTGCTAGCAGCGACGACAGGGTAGTTCTCTACAATGAGCAGTTCTTC | CASSDDRVVLYNEQFF
. | few | TRBJ1-4 | TRBV4-1 | TGCGCCAGCAGCCAAGATCTCCGTAATGAAAAACTGTTTTTT | CASSQDLRNEKLFF
. | few | TRBJ1-6 | TRBV12-3/TRBV12-4 | TGTGCCAGCAGTTTTAGGGGACGGGATAATTCACCCCTCCACTTT | CASSFRGRDNSPLHF
TRBD2 | many | TRBJ2-5 | TRBV12-3/TRBV12-4 | TGTGCCAGCAGTCACGGACTAGCGCGGGAGACCCAGTACTTC | CASSHGLARETQYF
. | many | TRBJ2-2 | TRBV12-3/TRBV12-4 | TGTGCCAGCAGTTTTGGGCGGCCCGGGGGTAGGACCGGGGAGCTGTTTTTT | CASSFGRPGGRTGELFF
TRBD1 | few | TRBJ2-6 | TRBV12-3/TRBV12-4 | TGTGCCAGCAGTTTAAGACAGGGGGCGCCTTCTGGGGCCAACGTCCTGACTTTC | CASSLRQGAPSGANVLTF
. | few | TRBJ2-7 | TRBV28 | TGTGCCAGCAGACGCCCCGGAGCGTCCTCCTACGAGCAGTACTTC | CASRRPGASSYEQYF
TRBD2 | . | TRBJ2-3 | TRBV7-2 | TGTGCCAGCAGCTTAGGAATAGCGGGGGGGAACACAGATACGCAGTATTTT | CASSLGIAGGNTDTQYF
. | . | TRBJ2-2 | TRBV12-3/TRBV12-4 | TGTGCCAGCACCTCCTTCGGGAACTTGGACGGGGAGCTGTTTTTT | CASTSFGNLDGELFF
TRBD1 | few | TRBJ2-3 | TRBV18 | TGTGCCAGCTCACCCAGCGGGACAGGGACCACAGATACGCAGTATTTT | CASSPSGTGTTDTQYF
. | few | TRBJ2-4 | TRBV20-1 | TGCAGTGCCGTGGAATCAGGGCGGGGACCCAGAAACATTCAGTACTTC | CSAVESGRGPRNIQYF
TRBD1 | few | TRBJ2-1 | TRBV9 | TGTGCCAGCAGCGCCCGGGGTTCGGGACAGGGAGGCAATGAGCAGTTCTTC | CASSARGSGQGGNEQFF
. | many | TRBJ1-1 | TRBV11-2 | TGTGCCAGCAGCTTAGGAACGACTGAAGCTTTCTTT | CASSLGTTEAFF
. | few | TRBJ2-3 | TRBV20-1 | TGCAGTGCTAGAGATATGACCACAGATACGCAGTATTTT | CSARDMTTDTQYF
. | few | TRBJ2-2 | TRBV6-2/TRBV6-3 | TGTGCCAGCAGGATGAACACCGGGGAGCTGTTTTTT | CASRMNTGELFF
. | many | TRBJ2-7 | TRBV14 | TGTGCCAGCAGCCAATTTAGCTCCTACGAGCAGTACTTC | CASSQFSSYEQYF
. | . | TRBJ1-5 | TRBV3-1 | TGTGCCAGCAGCACAACACGGAGGAATCAGCCCCAGCATTTT | CASSTTRRNQPQHF
TRBD1 | few | TRBJ2-7 | TRBV5-1 | TGCGCCAGCAGCTCCCGACAGGGATCTGGATACGAGCAGTACTTC | CASSSRQGSGYEQYF
TRBD1 | few | TRBJ2-3 | TRBV6-4 | TGTGCCAGGAGCAGGGGGTGTGCAGATACGCAGTATTTT | CARSRGCADTQYF
. | many | TRBJ2-5 | TRBV7-9 | TGTGCCAGCAGCTTAGAATTCCAAGAGACCCAGTACTTC | CASSLEFQETQYF
TRBD2 | . | TRBJ2-3 | TRBV2 | TGTGCCAGCAGTCCCCCAGCGGGGGGTGAAGATACGCAGTATTTT | CASSPPAGGEDTQYF
. | . | TRBJ2-3 | TRBV24-1 | TGTGCCACCAGTGCCCCCGGGGAGACAGGGAGGCGCACAGATACGCAGTATTTT | CATSAPGETGRRTDTQYF
. | . | TRBJ2-6 | TRBV9 | TGTGCCAGCAGCGTAGAACTATCTGGGGCCAACGTCCTGACTTTC | CASSVELSGANVLTF
. | many | TRBJ2-1 | TRBV7-3 | TGTGCCAGCAGCTTAACGCCGGGTTTTGATGAGCAGTTCTTC | CASSLTPGFDEQFF
. | few | TRBJ1-1 | TRBV7-9 | TGTGCCAGCAGCTTAGACAGGGTAATCTTT | CASSLDRVIF
. | . | TRBJ1-2 | TRBV20-1 | TGCAGTGCTGTCCCCGGGGCGGCTGGCTACACCTTC | CSAVPGAAGYTF
. | . | TRBJ1-2 | TRBV7-9 | TGTGCCAGCAGCCGAGCCGGCGGGGAGGGCTATGGCTACACCTTC | CASSRAGGEGYGYTF